One and the same sample provided the 21 T cell receptor beta chains below, sequenced in a study of blood T cells in healthy people across ages. With a J-beta primer mix and a sample-barcoded 5' primer, a second PCR ran 7 to 11 cycles. MiXCR was run by TCRdb on the 5' RACE reads, yielding one entry per CDR3 protein. The sample records 1.5 million to 2 million distinct CDR3 sequences, about 30% being singletons. What was sequenced was blood. Receptor source: a woman younger than 45 in good health.

Ten or more counts support this clonotype. The genes are TRBV7-3 and TRBJ2-6; D call uncertain. V was shortened by 4 bases and J by 1 base, with 8 bases between the two germline ends. This CDR3 is 15 amino acids long. Germline V gene lookup returns CDR1 SGHTA and CDR2 FQGTGA. The DNA of the CDR3 is TGTGCCAGCAGCTCACTTGAGTCTGGGGCCAACGTCCTGACTTTC. Encoded protein: CASSSLESGANVLTF. The complete variable domain, with remaining parts taken from reference TRBV7-3 and TRBJ2-6, reads GAGVSQTPSNKVTEKGKYVELRCDPISGHTALYWYRQSLGQGPEFLIYFQGTGAADDSGLPNDRFFAVRPEGSVSTLKIQRTERGDSAVYLCASSSLESGANVLTFGAGSRLTVL.

The sample holds a few counts of this clonotype. The chain carries TRBV18 and TRBJ2-5; tentative D call: TRBD2 (5 bases). V was trimmed by 2 bases and J by 1 base, leaving 8 bases between them. CDR1 and CDR2 (germline): KGHSH, LQKENI. The CDR3 has 14 residues. The CDR3 region has the DNA TGTGCCAGCTCACCAATTGGACTCCAAGAGACCCAGTACTTC. Translation: CASSPIGLQETQYF.

For the CDR3, the DNA is TGTGCCAGCAGTTTTAGCGGGGGGACCAAAAACATTCAGTACTTC. It yields the protein CASSFSGGTKNIQYF. V is TRBV12-3 or TRBV12-4 and J is TRBJ2-4; 10 bases are shared with TRBD2. CDR3 length: 15 residues. After removal of 3 bases from V and 2 bases from J, the junction contained 1 base not matched to a gene.

The V call is TRBV27, the J call TRBJ2-6; D is perhaps TRBD1 or TRBD2 (6 bases each). The V gene's germline CDR1 is MNHEY and CDR2 SMNVEV (reference sequence). V was pared by 7 bases and J by 0 bases, with 16 bases between. This CDR3 region has 17 residues. The CDR3 DNA sequence: TGTGCCAGCAATCCAAGGGGGGCGGCCTCTGGGGCCAACGTCCTGACTTTC. This sequence encodes CASNPRGAASGANVLTF. Full variable domain (outside the CDR3, taken from reference TRBV27 and TRBJ2-6): EAQVTQNPRYLITVTGKKLTVTCSQNMNHEYMSWYRQDPGLGLRQIYYSMNVEVTDKGDVPEGYKVSRKEKRNFPLILESPSPNQTSLYFCASNPRGAASGANVLTFGAGSRLTVL.

Ten or more counts support this clonotype. The rearrangement joins TRBV7-7 to TRBJ2-5, with no clear D. Germline V gene lookup returns CDR1 SSHAT and CDR2 FNYEAQ (reference sequence). CDR3 size: 13 residues. The V end was cut by 5 bases, the J end by 2 bases, with 9 bases between. The CDR3 reads CASSPTHQETQYF. Here the CDR3 DNA reads TGTGCCAGCAGCCCGACACATCAAGAGACCCAGTACTTC.

The rearrangement links TRBV7-2 to TRBJ2-7, with 8 nucleotides matching TRBD2. Germline trimming cut 6 bases from V and 2 bases from J; bases unmatched to any gene: 18. The CDR3 covers 18 residues. Germline loops: CDR1 SGHTA, CDR2 FQGNSA. The CDR3 nucleotides are TGTGCCAGCAGTTACGAGAGGCGGGAGCGGGAGATCCCCTACGAGCAGTACTTC. Residues: CASSYERREREIPYEQYF.

This clonotype appeared a few times. The chain couples TRBV9 to TRBJ2-3; no definite D call. CDR3 length equals 12 residues. Germline V gene lookup returns CDR1 SGDLS and CDR2 YYNGEE. V lost 0 bases, J lost 6 bases, and 5 bases lay in between. CDR3 loop: CASSVDCDTQYF. In DNA form, the CDR3 reads TGTGCCAGCAGCGTAGACTGTGATACGCAGTATTTT. Variable domain in full (rest from reference TRBV9 and TRBJ2-3): DSGVTQTPKHLITATGQRVTLRCSPRSGDLSVYWYQQSLDQGLQFLIQYYNGEERAKGNILERFSAQQFPDLHSELNLSSLELGDSALYFCASSVDCDTQYFGPGTRLTVL.

The V call is TRBV24-1, the J call TRBJ1-2; D possibly corresponds to TRBD1 (5 bases). Per germline, CDR1 KGHDR and CDR2 SFDVKD. With 3 bases removed from V and 8 bases from J, the gap between germline ends came to 6 bases. This CDR3 has 11 residues. CDR3 bases: TGTGCCACCAGTGATGGGGGAGGCTACACCTTC. It specifies CATSDGGGYTF.

This clonotype was seen more than once but under ten times. The rearrangement uses TRBV6-2 or TRBV6-3 and TRBJ2-7, with 9 positions matching TRBD1. The CDR3 spans 13 residues. In germline, CDR1 is MNHEY, CDR2 SVGEGT. V was clipped by 8 bases and J by 4 bases; unmatched bases: 6. CDR3 nucleotides: TGTGCCAGCCTTCGGGACAGGGCTTACGAGCAGTACTTC. This encodes CASLRDRAYEQYF.

A word on this clonotype: At one boundary the junction diverges from the germline segment, which might be a read error. The chain carries TRBV7-2 and TRBJ1-1, with a weak D call TRBD1 (6 bases). Germline values: CDR1 SGHTA, CDR2 FQGNSA. The CDR3 runs to 13 residues. The CDR3 spells CAGSLQGGTEAFF. The CDR3 DNA reads as TGTGCCGGCAGCTTACAAGGGGGAACTGAAGCTTTCTTT.

V usage is TRBV11-2 and J usage is TRBJ2-4; 10 bases align to TRBD1. The CDR3 contains 13 residues. CDR1 is SGHAT, CDR2 FQNNGV, per germline. V was pared by 3 bases and J by 15 bases, with 8 bases of the junction left unmatched. The CDR3 region has the DNA TGTGCCAGCAGCTTCCGGGACAGGGGTGAAACGTACTTC. Encoded protein: CASSFRDRGETYF.

This clonotype has at least ten counts. The rearrangement joins TRBV28 to TRBJ2-6, with D hard to call. Germline loops: CDR1 MDHEN, CDR2 SYDVKM. The CDR3 totals 15 residues. V lost 7 bases and J lost 0, with 10 bases in between. CDR3 bases: TGTGCCAGCAAGGTATCGGGCTCTGGGGCCAACGTCCTGACTTTC. It specifies CASKVSGSGANVLTF.

This clonotype has a count of ten or more. V gene TRBV20-1 combines with J gene TRBJ2-7; TRBD2 matches 7 bases. The V segment lost 6 bases and the J segment 0 bases; nucleotides outside the gene matches: 8. CDR1 is DFQATT, CDR2 SNEGSKA, per germline (reference sequence). The CDR3 totals 14 residues. CDR3 protein: CSASPGLHSYEQYF. The CDR3 coding sequence is TGCAGTGCCTCTCCGGGACTACACTCCTACGAGCAGTACTTC.

The CDR3 reads CASSRGENLYGYTF. DNA for the CDR3: TGTGCCAGCAGTAGAGGGGAGAACCTATATGGCTACACCTTC. This chain joins TRBV6-5 and TRBJ1-2; TRBD1 is a possible D gene (5 bases). Germline CDR1 and CDR2: MNHEY and SVGAGI. Trimming left V 5 bases short and J 5 bases short, with 15 bases between. The CDR3 runs to 14 residues.

The chain has TRBV5-1 and TRBJ2-3; TRBD2 matches 7 bases. The trim removed 3 bases at V and 0 bases at J, leaving 7 bases unmatched. The CDR3 has 16 amino acids. CDR1 SGHRS and CDR2 YFSETQ come from the germline V gene. The CDR3: CASSSASGVSTDTQYF. As DNA, the CDR3 is TGCGCCAGCAGCTCCGCGAGCGGGGTCAGCACAGATACGCAGTATTTT.

This clonotype has just a few counts. This rearrangement joins TRBV6-6 to TRBJ1-2; TRBD1 is a possible D gene (5 bases). The CDR3 has 13 residues. Between the trimmed V and J ends, which lost 0 bases and 6 bases, there was a span of 8 bases. The germline CDR1 and CDR2 sequences are MNHNY and SVGAGI (reference sequence). The CDR3 coding sequence is TGTGCCAGCAGTTACTCTGCAGGGAATGGCTACACCTTC. Its translation: CASSYSAGNGYTF.

The J gene is TRBJ2-1, the V gene TRBV11-2; 10 positions agree with TRBD2. The junction had 34 bases not matched to a gene; V was cut back by 7 bases and J by 13 bases. CDR1 is SGHAT and CDR2 is FQNNGV in the germline V gene. The CDR3 runs 21 residues. CDR3 bases: TGTGCCAGCACTCGATTGGGGGGGGAGAGGAGGACTAGCGGAGAGCGGATTGATCAGTTCTTC. Protein product: CASTRLGGERRTSGERIDQFF.

This clonotype was found many times. This sequence joins TRBV10-3 and TRBJ2-6; D is perhaps TRBD1 or TRBD2 (6 bases each). Per germline, CDR1 ENHRY and CDR2 SYGVKD. V was trimmed by 7 bases and J by 4 bases, leaving 23 bases between them. This CDR3 has 18 amino acids. For the CDR3, the DNA is TGTGCCATCACTCCCCTGGGGGGCTCCGTCTCGGGGGCCAACGTCCTGACTTTC. This sequence encodes CAITPLGGSVSGANVLTF.

In its sample, this clonotype was seen a few times. The chain is built from TRBV7-2 and TRBJ2-1; TRBD2 matches 7 bases. The V segment lost 4 bases and the J segment 4 bases; nucleotides outside the gene matches: 7. The germline CDR1 and CDR2 sequences are SGHTA and FQGNSA. The CDR3 runs 15 residues. The CDR3, as DNA: TGTGCCAGCAGCTCCGACTGGACTAGTTACAATGAGCAGTTCTTC. Its translation: CASSSDWTSYNEQFF.

J is TRBJ1-4 and V is TRBV5-1; D gene uncertain. V gave up 4 bases and J gave up 5 bases, with 9 bases separating them. Germline V CDR1 and CDR2: SGHRS, YFSETQ. The CDR3 runs to 13 residues. The CDR3 DNA reads as TGCGCCAGCAGCCTCCGGGAGAATGAAAAACTGTTTTTT. It specifies CASSLRENEKLFF.

This clonotype has just a few counts. The V and J genes are TRBV29-1 and TRBJ1-2, with 7 bases identical to TRBD1. Germline V gene data show CDR1 as SQVTM and CDR2 as ANQGSEA. This CDR3 has 14 amino acids. V was pared by 1 base and J by 0 bases, with 2 bases of the junction left unmatched. The CDR3 DNA follows: TGCAGCGTTGAAGGAGGGACAGCTAACTATGGCTACACCTTC. It specifies CSVEGGTANYGYTF.